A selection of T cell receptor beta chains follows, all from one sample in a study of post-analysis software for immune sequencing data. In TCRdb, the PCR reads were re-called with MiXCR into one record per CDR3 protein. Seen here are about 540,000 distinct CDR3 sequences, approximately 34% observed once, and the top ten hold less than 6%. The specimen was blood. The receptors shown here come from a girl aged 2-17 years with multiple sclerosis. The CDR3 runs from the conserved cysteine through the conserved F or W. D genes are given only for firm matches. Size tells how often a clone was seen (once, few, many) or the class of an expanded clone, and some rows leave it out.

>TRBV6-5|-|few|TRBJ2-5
CASRPPGVETQYF
TGTGCCAGCAGGCCCCCAGGGGTCGAGACCCAGTACTTC
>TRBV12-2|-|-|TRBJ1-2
CTSRLASPALGPFYRPHGYTF
TGTACAAGTCGCTTAGCGTCACCGGCACTGGGTCCTTTCTATCGACCTCATGGCTACACCTTC
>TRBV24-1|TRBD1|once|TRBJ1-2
CATSDPGQPANYGYTF
TGTGCCACCAGTGACCCGGGACAGCCAGCTAACTATGGCTACACCTTC
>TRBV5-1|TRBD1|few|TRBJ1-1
CASSPGRTGENTEAFF
TGCGCCAGCAGCCCGGGAAGGACAGGGGAGAACACTGAAGCTTTCTTT
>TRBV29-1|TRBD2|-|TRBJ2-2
CSVELRAGGPGELFF
TGCAGCGTTGAGCTCCGAGCGGGGGGGCCCGGGGAGCTGTTTTTT
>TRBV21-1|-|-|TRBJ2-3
CASSTLLENTQYF
TGTGCCAGCAGCACCCTATTAGAGAATACGCAGTATTTT
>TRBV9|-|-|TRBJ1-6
CASSVQPNRRESPLHF
TGTGCCAGCAGCGTACAGCCTAATCGACGGGAATCACCCCTCCACTTT
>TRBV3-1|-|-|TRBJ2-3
CASSQLAGTDTQYF
TGTGCCAGCAGCCAGTTAGCGGGCACAGATACGCAGTATTTT
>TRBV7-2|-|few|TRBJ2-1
CASSLFGSTNEQFF
TGTGCCAGCAGCCTATTCGGTAGTACAAATGAGCAGTTCTTC
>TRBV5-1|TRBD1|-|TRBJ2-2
CASSPGGAGTGELFF
TGCGCCAGCAGCCCAGGGGGCGCGGGTACCGGGGAGCTGTTTTTT
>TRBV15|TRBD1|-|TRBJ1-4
CATWDRGRADNEKLFF
TGTGCCACCTGGGACAGGGGGCGCGCGGATAATGAAAAACTGTTTTTT
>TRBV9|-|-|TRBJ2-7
CASSVGGNHEQYF
TGTGCCAGCAGCGTAGGGGGCAACCACGAGCAGTACTTC
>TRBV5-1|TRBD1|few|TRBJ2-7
CASGPARGQGTYEQYF
TGCGCCAGCGGCCCCGCCAGGGGACAGGGGACCTACGAGCAGTACTTC
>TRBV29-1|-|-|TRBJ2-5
CSVPISGTQETQYF
TGCAGCGTGCCGATCTCAGGAACCCAAGAGACCCAGTACTTC
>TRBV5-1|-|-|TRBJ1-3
CASSLAPLGNTIYF
TGCGCCAGCAGCTTGGCCCCCCTCGGAAACACCATATATTTT
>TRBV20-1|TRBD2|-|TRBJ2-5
CSARGTSGDLQETQYF
TGCAGTGCGAGAGGGACTAGCGGGGACCTCCAAGAGACCCAGTACTTC
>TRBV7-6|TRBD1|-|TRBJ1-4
CASSFGDRDAKLFF
TGTGCCAGCAGCTTCGGGGACAGGGATGCAAAACTGTTTTTT
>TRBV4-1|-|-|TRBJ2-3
CASSQVGGGPAADTQYF
TGCGCCAGCAGCCAAGTCGGTGGAGGCCCCGCCGCAGATACGCAGTATTTT